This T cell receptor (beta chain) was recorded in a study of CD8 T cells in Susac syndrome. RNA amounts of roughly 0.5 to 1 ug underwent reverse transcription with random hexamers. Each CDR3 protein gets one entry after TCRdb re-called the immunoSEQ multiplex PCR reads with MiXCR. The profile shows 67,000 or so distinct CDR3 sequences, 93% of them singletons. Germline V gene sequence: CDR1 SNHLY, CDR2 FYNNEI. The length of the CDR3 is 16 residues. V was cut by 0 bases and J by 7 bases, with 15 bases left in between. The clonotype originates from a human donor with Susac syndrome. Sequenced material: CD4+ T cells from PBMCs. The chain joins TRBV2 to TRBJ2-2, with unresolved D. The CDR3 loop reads CASSEAPDPLGGELFF. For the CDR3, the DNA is TGTGCCAGCAGTGAAGCCCCAGATCCCCTCGGCGGGGAGCTGTTTTTT.